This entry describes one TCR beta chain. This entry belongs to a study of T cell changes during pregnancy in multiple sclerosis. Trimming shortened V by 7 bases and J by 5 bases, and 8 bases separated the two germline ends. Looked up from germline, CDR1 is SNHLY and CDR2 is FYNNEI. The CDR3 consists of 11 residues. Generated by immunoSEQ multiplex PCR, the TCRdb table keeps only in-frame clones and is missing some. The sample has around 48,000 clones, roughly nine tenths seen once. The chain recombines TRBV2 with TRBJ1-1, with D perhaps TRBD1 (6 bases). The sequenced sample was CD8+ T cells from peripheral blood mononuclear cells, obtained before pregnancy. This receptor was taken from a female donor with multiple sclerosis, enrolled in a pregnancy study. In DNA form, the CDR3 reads TGTGCCAGCATAGGGGGAACTGAAGCTTTCTTT. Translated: CASIGGTEAFF.